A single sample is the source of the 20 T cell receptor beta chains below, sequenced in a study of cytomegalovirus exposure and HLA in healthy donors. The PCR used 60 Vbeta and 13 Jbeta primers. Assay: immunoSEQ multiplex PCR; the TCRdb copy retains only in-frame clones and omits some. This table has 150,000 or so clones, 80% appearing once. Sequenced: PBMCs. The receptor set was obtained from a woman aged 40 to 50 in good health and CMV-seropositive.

In DNA, the CDR3 is TGTGCCAGCAGTGACGGGGGTGATGAGCAGTTCTTC. Protein: CASSDGGDEQFF. The gene calls are TRBV6-1 and TRBJ2-1, with D possibly matching TRBD2 (6 bases). Germline V gene sequence: CDR1 MNHNS, CDR2 SASEGT. There are 12 residues in the CDR3. V lost 3 bases and J lost 8, with 8 bases in between.

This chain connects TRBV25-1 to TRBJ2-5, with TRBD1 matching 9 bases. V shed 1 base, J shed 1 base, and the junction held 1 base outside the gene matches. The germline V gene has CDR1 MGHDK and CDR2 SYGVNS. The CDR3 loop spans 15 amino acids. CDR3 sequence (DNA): TGTGCCAGCAGTGAATGGGGACAGGGCCAAGAGACCCAGTACTTC. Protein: CASSEWGQGQETQYF.

CDR3 amino acids: CASSEGGGIMKETQYF. The CDR3 DNA sequence: TGTGCCAGCAGCGAGGGGGGGGGCATTATGAAGGAGACCCAGTACTTC. The chain carries TRBV5-5 and TRBJ2-5; a weak D match, TRBD2 (7 bases). The CDR3 loop spans 16 amino acids. Germline V gives CDR1 SGHKS, CDR2 YYEKEE (reference sequence). V lost 4 bases to trimming and J lost 5 bases, with 21 bases between them.

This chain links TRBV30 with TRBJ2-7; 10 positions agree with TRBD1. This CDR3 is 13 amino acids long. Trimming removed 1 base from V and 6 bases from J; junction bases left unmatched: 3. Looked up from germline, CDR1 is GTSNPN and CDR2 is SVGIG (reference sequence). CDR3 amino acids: CAWSAGTGVEQYF. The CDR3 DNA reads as TGTGCCTGGAGTGCCGGGACAGGGGTCGAGCAGTACTTC.

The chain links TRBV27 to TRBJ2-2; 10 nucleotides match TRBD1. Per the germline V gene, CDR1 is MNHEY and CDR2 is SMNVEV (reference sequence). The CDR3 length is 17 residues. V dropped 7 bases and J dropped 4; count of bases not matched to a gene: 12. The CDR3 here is CASTTTPGQGTTGELFF. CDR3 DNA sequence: TGTGCCAGCACCACTACTCCGGGACAGGGGACCACCGGGGAGCTGTTTTTT.

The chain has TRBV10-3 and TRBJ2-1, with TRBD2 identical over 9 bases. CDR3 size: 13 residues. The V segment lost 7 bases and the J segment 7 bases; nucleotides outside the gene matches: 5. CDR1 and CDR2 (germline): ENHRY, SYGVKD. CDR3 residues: CAIKAGGDNEQFF. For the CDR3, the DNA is TGTGCCATCAAAGCGGGAGGAGATAATGAGCAGTTCTTC.

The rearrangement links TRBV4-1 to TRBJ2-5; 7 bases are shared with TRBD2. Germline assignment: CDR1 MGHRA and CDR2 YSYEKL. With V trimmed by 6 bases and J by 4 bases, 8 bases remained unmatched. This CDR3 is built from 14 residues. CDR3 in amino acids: CASSVLAEGETQYF. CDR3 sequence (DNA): TGCGCCAGCAGTGTCCTAGCGGAGGGAGAGACCCAGTACTTC.

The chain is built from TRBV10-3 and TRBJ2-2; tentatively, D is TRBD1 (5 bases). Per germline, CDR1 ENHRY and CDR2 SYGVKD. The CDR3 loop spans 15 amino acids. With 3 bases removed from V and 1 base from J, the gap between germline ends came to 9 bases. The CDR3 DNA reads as TGTGCCATCAGTGATGGACAAAAGAACACCGGGGAGCTGTTTTTT. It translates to CAISDGQKNTGELFF.

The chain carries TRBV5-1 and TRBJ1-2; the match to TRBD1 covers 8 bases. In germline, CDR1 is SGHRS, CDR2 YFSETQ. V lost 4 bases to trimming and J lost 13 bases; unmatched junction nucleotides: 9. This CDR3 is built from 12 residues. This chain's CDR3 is CASSEQGGVCTF. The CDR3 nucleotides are TGCGCCAGCAGCGAACAGGGGGGGGTGTGCACCTTC.

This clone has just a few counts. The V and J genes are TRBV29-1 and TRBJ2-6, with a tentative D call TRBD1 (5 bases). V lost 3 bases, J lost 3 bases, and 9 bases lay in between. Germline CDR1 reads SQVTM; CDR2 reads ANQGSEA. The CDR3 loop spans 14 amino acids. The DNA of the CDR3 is TGCAGCGTTGATGCAGGGCTTGGGGCCAACGTCCTGACTTTC. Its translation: CSVDAGLGANVLTF.

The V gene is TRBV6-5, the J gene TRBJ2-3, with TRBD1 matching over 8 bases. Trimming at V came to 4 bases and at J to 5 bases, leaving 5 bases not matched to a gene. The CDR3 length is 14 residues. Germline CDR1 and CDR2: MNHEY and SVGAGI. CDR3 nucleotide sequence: TGTGCCAGCAGTTCTCACAGGGGGTTAGATACGCAGTATTTT. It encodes CASSSHRGLDTQYF.

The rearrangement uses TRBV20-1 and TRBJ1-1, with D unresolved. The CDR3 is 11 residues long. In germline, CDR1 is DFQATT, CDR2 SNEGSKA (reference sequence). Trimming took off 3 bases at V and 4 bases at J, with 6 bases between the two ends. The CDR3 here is CSASKLTEAFF. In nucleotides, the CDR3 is TGCAGTGCTAGTAAGCTCACTGAAGCTTTCTTT.

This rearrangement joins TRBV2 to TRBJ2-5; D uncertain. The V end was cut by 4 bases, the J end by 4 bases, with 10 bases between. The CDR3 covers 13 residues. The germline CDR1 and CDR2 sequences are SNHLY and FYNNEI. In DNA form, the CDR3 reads TGTGCCAGCAGTGTTGGTCGCGGAGAGACCCAGTACTTC. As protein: CASSVGRGETQYF.

The CDR3 protein is CASSFRGPYGDNEQFF. The CDR3 coding sequence is TGTGCCAGCAGCTTCAGGGGTCCTTATGGCGACAATGAGCAGTTCTTC. The gene calls are TRBV9 and TRBJ2-1, with D maybe TRBD1 (6 bases). Germline CDR1 and CDR2: SGDLS and YYNGEE. CDR3 length: 16 amino acids. Trimming took 4 bases from V and 5 from J, leaving 19 bases between them.

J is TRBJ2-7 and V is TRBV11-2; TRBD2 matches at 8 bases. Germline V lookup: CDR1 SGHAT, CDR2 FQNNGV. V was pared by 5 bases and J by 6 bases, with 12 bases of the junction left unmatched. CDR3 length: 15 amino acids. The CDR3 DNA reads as TGTGCCAGCAGCCCCCACCCGACTAGCGAAGGCGAGCAGTACTTC. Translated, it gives CASSPHPTSEGEQYF.

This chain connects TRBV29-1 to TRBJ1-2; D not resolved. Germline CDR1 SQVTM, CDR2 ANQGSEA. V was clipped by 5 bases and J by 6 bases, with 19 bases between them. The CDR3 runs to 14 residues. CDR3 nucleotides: TGCAGCGTTCGTAATCCGGGAAGGTTGGATGGCTACACCTTC. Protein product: CSVRNPGRLDGYTF.

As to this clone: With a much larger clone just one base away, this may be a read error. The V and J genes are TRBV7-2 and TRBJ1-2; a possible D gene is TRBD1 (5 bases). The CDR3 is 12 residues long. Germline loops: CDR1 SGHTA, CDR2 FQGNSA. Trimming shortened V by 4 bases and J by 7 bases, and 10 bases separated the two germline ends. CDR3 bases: TGTGCCAGCAGCTCGGGACTAACTGGCTACACCTTC. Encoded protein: CASSSGLTGYTF.

CDR3 in amino acids: CASTGESYGYTF. CDR3 nucleotides: TGTGCCAGCACAGGGGAATCCTATGGCTACACCTTC. The rearrangement joins TRBV28 to TRBJ1-2; D is possibly TRBD1 (6 bases). Germline V gives CDR1 MDHEN, CDR2 SYDVKM. The length of the CDR3 is 12 residues. V was shortened by 7 bases and J by 4 bases, with 10 bases between the two germline ends.

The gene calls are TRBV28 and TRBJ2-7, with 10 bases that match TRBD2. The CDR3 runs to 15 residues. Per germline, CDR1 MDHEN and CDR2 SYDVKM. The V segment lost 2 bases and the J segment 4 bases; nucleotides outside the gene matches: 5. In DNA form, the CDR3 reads TGTGCCAGCAGTTTAAAACTAGCGGGAATGTACGAGCAGTACTTC. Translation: CASSLKLAGMYEQYF.

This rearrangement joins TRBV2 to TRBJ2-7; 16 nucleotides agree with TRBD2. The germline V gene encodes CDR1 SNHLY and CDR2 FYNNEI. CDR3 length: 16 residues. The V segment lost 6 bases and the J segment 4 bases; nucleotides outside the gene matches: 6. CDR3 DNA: TGTGCCAGCAGCCCGGGGACTAGCGGGAGGGAATACGAGCAGTACTTC. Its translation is CASSPGTSGREYEQYF.